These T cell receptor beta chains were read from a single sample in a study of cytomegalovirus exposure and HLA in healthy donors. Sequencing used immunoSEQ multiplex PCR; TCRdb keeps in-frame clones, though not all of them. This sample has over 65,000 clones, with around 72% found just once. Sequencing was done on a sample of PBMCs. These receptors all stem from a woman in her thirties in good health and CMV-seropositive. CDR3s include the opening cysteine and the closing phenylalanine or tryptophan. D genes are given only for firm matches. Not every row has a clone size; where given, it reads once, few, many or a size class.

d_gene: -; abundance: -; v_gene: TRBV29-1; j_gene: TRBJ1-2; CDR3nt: TGCAGCGTGGATCGGGGGGCTCTTGGAGGCTACACCTTC; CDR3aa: CSVDRGALGGYTF
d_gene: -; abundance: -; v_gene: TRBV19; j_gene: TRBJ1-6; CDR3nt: TGTGCCAGTAGCGAGGGCCTTAATTCACCCCTCCACTTT; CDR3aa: CASSEGLNSPLHF
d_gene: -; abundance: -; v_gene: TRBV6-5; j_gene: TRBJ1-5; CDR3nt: TGTGCCAGCAGTTATAACTCGGGGGTCCAGCCCCAGCATTTT; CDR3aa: CASSYNSGVQPQHF
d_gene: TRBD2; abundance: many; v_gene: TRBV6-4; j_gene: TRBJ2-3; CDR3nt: TGTGCCAGCAGTTCCCGGGGAGGGGACCCAGATACGCAGTATTTT; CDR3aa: CASSSRGGDPDTQYF
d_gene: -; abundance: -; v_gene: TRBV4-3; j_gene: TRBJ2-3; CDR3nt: TGCGCCAGCAGCCAACGAAAGGGGGTAGATACGCAGTATTTT; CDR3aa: CASSQRKGVDTQYF
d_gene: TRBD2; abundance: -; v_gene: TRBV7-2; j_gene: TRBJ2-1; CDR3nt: TGTGCCAGCAGCTCTCCGGGACTAGCGTTAGGGGATGAGCAGTTCTTC; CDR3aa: CASSSPGLALGDEQFF
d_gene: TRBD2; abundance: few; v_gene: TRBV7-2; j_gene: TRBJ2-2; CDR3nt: TGTGCCAGCAGCCATCCTAGCGGAGGGACCGGGGAGCTGTTTTTT; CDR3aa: CASSHPSGGTGELFF
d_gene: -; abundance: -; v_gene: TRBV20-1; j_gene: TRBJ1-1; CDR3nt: TGCAGTGCAAACGGGGGGACTGAAGCTTTCTTT; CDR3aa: CSANGGTEAFF
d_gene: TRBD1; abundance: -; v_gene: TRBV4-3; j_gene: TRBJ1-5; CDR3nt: TGCGCCAGCAGCCAGACCCAGGGGGGCGGTCAGCCCCAGCATTTT; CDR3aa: CASSQTQGGGQPQHF
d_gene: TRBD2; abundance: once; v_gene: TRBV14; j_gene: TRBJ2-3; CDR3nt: TGTGCCAGCAGCCAGACAGCGGGAGGTTACGATACGCAGTATTTT; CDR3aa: CASSQTAGGYDTQYF
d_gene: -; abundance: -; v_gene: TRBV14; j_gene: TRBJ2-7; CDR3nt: TGTGCCAGCAGCCAAGATCTTGGGTCAGGGGTAGGCGAGCAGTACTTC; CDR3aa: CASSQDLGSGVGEQYF
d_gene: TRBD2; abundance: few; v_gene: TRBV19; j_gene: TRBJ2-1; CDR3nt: TGTGCCAGTAGCGGTGCGGGAGCAAGGGATGAGCAGTTCTTC; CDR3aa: CASSGAGARDEQFF
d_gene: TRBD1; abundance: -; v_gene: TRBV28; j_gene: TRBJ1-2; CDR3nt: TGTGCCAGCAGTTTTGGACAGGACGACTATGGCTACACCTTC; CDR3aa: CASSFGQDDYGYTF
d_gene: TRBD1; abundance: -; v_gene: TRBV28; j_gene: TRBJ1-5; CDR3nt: TGTGCCAGCAGAGGACAGGGGGTGAATCAGCCCCAGCATTTT; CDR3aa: CASRGQGVNQPQHF
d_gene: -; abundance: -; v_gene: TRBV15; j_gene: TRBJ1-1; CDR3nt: TGTGCCACCAGCAGAGATCTGAGAGCTGAAGCTTTCTTT; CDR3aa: CATSRDLRAEAFF
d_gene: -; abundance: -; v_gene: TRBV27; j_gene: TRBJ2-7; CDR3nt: TGTGCCAGCAGTCCGACGGGGTACGTGCAGTACTTC; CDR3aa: CASSPTGYVQYF
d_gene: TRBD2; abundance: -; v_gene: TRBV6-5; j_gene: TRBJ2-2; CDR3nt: TGTGCCAGCAGTTGGACTAGCGGGGTGAACACCGGGGAGCTGTTTTTT; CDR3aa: CASSWTSGVNTGELFF
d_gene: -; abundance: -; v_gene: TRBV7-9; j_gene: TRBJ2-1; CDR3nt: TGTGCCAGCAGCTTAAGTAGGGCCCCAGGGCCCCACAATGAGCAGTTCTTC; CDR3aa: CASSLSRAPGPHNEQFF
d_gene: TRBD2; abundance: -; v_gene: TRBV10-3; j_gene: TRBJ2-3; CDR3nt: TGTGCCATCAGCATGGGACTAGCGAGCACAGATACGCAGTATTTT; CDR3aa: CAISMGLASTDTQYF
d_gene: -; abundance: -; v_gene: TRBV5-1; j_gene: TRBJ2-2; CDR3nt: TGCGCCAGCTACCCACCAGGACTTGGCCGAGCCGGGGAGCTGTTTTTT; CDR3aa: CASYPPGLGRAGELFF
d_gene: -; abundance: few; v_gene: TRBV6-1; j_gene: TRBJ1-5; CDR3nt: TGTGCCAGCAGTCGGGGTTACGACCAGCCCCAGCATTTT; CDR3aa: CASSRGYDQPQHF
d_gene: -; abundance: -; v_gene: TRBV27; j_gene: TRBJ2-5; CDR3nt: TGTGCCAGCAGTTTATCGCTTAACAGGGGGGGGGAGACCCAGTACTTC; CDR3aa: CASSLSLNRGGETQYF
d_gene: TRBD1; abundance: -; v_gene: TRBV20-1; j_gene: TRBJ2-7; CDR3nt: TGCAGTGCTGGGGACAGGGACGAGCAGTACTTC; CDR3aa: CSAGDRDEQYF
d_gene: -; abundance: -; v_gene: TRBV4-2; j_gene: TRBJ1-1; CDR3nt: TGTGCCAGCAGCCTTGAGGCCTTCCAAAACACTGAAGCTTTCTTT; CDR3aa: CASSLEAFQNTEAFF
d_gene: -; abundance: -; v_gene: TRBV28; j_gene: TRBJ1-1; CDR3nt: TGTGCCAGCAGTTTATTGGCAGGGGCCTGGAACACTGAAGCTTTCTTT; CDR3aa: CASSLLAGAWNTEAFF
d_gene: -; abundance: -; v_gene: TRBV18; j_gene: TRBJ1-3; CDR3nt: TGTGCCAGCTCACCTCAGACAACAGGGTTCTCTGGAAACACCATATATTTT; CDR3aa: CASSPQTTGFSGNTIYF
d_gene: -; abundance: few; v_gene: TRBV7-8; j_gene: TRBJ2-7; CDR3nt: TGTGCCAGCAGCTTAGCTAGGGGCGAGCAGTACTTC; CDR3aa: CASSLARGEQYF
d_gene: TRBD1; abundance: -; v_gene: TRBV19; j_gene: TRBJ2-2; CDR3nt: TGTGCCAGTATCCGGACAGGGGGCACCGGGGAGCTGTTTTTT; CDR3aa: CASIRTGGTGELFF
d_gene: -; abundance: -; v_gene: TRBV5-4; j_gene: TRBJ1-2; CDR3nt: TGTGCCAGCAGCCCAGGGGTTCCCTATGGCTACACCTTC; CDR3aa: CASSPGVPYGYTF
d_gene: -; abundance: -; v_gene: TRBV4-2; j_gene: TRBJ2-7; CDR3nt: TGTGCCAGCAGCCAAGATTACAGGGCTCGCGAGCAGTACTTC; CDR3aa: CASSQDYRAREQYF
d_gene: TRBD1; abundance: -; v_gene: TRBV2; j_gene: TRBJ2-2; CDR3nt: TGTGCCAGCAGTGGATTACAGGGGGCCGGGGAGCTGTTTTTT; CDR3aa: CASSGLQGAGELFF
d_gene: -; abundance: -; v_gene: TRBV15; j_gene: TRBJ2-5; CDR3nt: TGTGCCACCAGCAGAGCCTATTGTCGAGGGCAAGAGACCCAGTACTTC; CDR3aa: CATSRAYCRGQETQYF
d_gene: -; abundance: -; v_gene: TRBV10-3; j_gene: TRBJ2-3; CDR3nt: TGTGCCATCAGTGAGTCCCAGTCCCTGGCTACGCAGTATTTT; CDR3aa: CAISESQSLATQYF
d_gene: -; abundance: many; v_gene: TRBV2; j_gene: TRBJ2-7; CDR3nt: TGTGCCAGCAGTGAAGGGGCCCCCCAGTACTTC; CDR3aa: CASSEGAPQYF
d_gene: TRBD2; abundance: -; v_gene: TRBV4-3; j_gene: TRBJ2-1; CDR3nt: TGCGCCAGCAGCCAACTTGCGGGACTAGCGGGAGGGCGGTCCTACAATGAGCAGTTCTTC; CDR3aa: CASSQLAGLAGGRSYNEQFF
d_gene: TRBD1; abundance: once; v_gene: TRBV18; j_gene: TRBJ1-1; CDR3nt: TGTGCCAGCTCCCTGTCTGGGACAGGGTATCGCACTGAAGCTTTCTTT; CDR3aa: CASSLSGTGYRTEAFF
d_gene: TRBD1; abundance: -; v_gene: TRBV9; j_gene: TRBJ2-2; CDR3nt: TGTGCCAGCAGCGTAGGTCGGGACAGGGGTGTAGGGGAGCTGTTTTTT; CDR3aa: CASSVGRDRGVGELFF
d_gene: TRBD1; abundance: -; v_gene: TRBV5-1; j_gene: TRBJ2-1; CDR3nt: TGCGCCAGCAGCTTGGTGGGGCAGGGGGCATCCTACAATGAGCAGTTCTTC; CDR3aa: CASSLVGQGASYNEQFF
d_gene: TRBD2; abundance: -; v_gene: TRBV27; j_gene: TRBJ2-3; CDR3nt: TGTGCCAGCAGTCCACGACTAGCGGGTGTGGATACGCAGTATTTT; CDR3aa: CASSPRLAGVDTQYF
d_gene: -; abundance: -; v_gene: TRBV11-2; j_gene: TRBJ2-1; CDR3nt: TGTGCCAGCATCCTAGCCGGGAGCTCCTACAATGAGCAGTTCTTC; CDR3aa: CASILAGSSYNEQFF
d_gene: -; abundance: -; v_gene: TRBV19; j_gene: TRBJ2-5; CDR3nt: TGTGCCAGTAGTATCCCGGCGGCAGGGCTAGAGACCCAGTACTTC; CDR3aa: CASSIPAAGLETQYF
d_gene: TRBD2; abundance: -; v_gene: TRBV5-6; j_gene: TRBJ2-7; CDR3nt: TGTGCCAGCAGCTCACGGACTAGCGTAACCTACGAGCAGTACTTC; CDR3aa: CASSSRTSVTYEQYF
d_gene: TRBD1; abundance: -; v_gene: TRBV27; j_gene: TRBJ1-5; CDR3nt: TGTGCCAGCAGTTTAGGGCAGGGGGCCCATCAGCCCCAGCATTTT; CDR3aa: CASSLGQGAHQPQHF
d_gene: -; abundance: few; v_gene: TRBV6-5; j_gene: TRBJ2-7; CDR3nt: TGTGCCAGCAGTTACGTGCCTGGAGGGACCGAGCAGTACTTC; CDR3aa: CASSYVPGGTEQYF
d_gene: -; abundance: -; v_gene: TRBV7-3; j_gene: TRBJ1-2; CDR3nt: TGTGCCAGCAGCTCCGACAGGCGGCGCTACACCTTC; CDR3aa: CASSSDRRRYTF
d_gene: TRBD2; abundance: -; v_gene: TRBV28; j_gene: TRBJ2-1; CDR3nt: TGTGCCAGCAGTTTATGGGGTAGCGGGAGAAACAATGAGCAGTTCTTC; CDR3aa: CASSLWGSGRNNEQFF
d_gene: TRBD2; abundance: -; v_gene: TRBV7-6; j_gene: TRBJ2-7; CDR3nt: TGTGCCAGCAGCTCGGCCGGAGCGGGAGCCGACGAGCAGTACTTC; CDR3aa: CASSSAGAGADEQYF
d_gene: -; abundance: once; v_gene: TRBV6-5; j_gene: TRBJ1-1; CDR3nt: TGTGCCAGCAGTCCCGGGGGGTCGGCGGCTTTCTTT; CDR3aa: CASSPGGSAAFF
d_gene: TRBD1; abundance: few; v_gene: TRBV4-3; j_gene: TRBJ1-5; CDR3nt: TGCGCCAGCAGCCAAGGGACAGGGACTTTCCAGCCCCAGCATTTT; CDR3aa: CASSQGTGTFQPQHF
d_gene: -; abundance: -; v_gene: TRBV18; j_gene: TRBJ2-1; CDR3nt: TGTGCCAGCTCACCACCGCCTAGCGAGGATGAGCAGTTCTTC; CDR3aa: CASSPPPSEDEQFF
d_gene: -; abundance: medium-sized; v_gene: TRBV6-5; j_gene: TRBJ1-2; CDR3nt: TGTGCCAGCAGTTTCGGCGGGAGCTATGGCTACACCTTC; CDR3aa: CASSFGGSYGYTF
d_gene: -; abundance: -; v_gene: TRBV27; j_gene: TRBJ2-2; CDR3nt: TGTGCCAGCAGTTTATACGGGGGATTGACCGGGGAGCTGTTTTTT; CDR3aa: CASSLYGGLTGELFF
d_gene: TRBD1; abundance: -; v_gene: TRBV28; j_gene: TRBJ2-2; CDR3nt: TGTGCCAGCAGTTTACCCGGACAGGGGAACACCGGGGAGCTGTTTTTT; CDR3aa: CASSLPGQGNTGELFF